The 26 T cell receptor beta chains listed next were all sequenced from one sample in a study of T cell repertoires in ileal Crohn's disease. Only in-frame clones appear in the TCRdb table, and some are missing; sequencing was by immunoSEQ multiplex PCR. The sample consists of more than 50,000 clones, 85% to 90% of them appearing once. The time point here: neoterminal ileum biopsy at postoperative endoscopy, about 6 months after surgery. The specimen sequenced was ileal tissue. The receptors were sampled from an adult with Crohn's disease.

The V call is TRBV27, the J call TRBJ1-1, with TRBD1 matching over 9 bases. The CDR3 runs to 15 residues. CDR1 is MNHEY, CDR2 SMNVEV, per germline (reference sequence). The V and J ends lost 7 bases and 6 bases, in that order; junction bases with no gene match: 12. CDR3: CASTYTSGTGSEAFF. CDR3 in DNA: TGTGCCAGCACATACACCTCCGGGACAGGGTCTGAAGCTTTCTTT.

The chain has TRBV6-4 and TRBJ2-1, with TRBD2 matching over 8 bases. Germline CDR1 MRHNA, CDR2 SNTAGT. After removal of 5 bases from V and 8 bases from J, the junction contained 5 bases not matched to a gene. The CDR3 length is 13 residues. This CDR3 reads CASSKREWDEQFF. In DNA form, the CDR3 reads TGTGCCAGCAGTAAGCGGGAGTGGGATGAGCAGTTCTTC.

V is TRBV14 and J is TRBJ1-1; 7 bases match TRBD1. V gave up 4 bases and J gave up 0 bases; unmatched junction bases: 5. Germline values: CDR1 SGHDN, CDR2 FVKESK. This CDR3 is built from 15 residues. The CDR3 bases are TGTGCCAGCAGCCGGCGGACAGGCCTGAACACTGAAGCTTTCTTT. It is translated as CASSRRTGLNTEAFF.

The chain employs TRBV5-5 and TRBJ1-2; no reliable D call. Germline V gives CDR1 SGHKS, CDR2 YYEKEE (reference sequence). This CDR3 spans 15 amino acids. Deletions cut 1 base from V and 5 bases from J, with 15 bases between. The CDR3 loop is CASSLSPNSRYGYTF. The CDR3 nucleotides are TGTGCCAGCAGCTTGAGCCCCAACAGTCGGTATGGCTACACCTTC.

The chain employs TRBV19 and TRBJ2-2, with 7 positions matching TRBD2. The junction had 3 bases not matched to a gene; V was cut back by 1 base and J by 4 bases. The CDR3 extends over 15 amino acids. Germline CDR1 and CDR2: LNHDA and SQIVND (reference sequence). CDR3 protein: CASSIAGGLTGELFF. In DNA, the CDR3 is TGTGCCAGTAGTATAGCGGGGGGACTCACCGGGGAGCTGTTTTTT.

The gene calls are TRBV7-8 and TRBJ2-3, with a possible D match to TRBD2 (6 bases). CDR1 and CDR2 from the germline V gene are SGHVS and FQNEAQ. Trimming removed 5 bases at V and 2 bases at J, with 14 bases between. The CDR3 length is 15 residues. CDR3 DNA: TGTGCCAGCAGCGCGTCCGGGACTGACACAGATACGCAGTATTTT. It specifies CASSASGTDTDTQYF.

This rearrangement joins TRBV28 to TRBJ1-2; possibly TRBD1 for D (5 bases). V lost 7 bases to trimming and J lost 1 base, with 13 bases between them. CDR1 is MDHEN, CDR2 SYDVKM, per germline. The length of the CDR3 is 14 residues. CDR3 region: CASIGQGLNYGYTF. CDR3 in DNA: TGTGCCAGCATCGGGCAGGGCCTTAACTATGGCTACACCTTC.

CDR3: CASSSPDSSLLANYGYTF. The CDR3 DNA reads as TGTGCCAGCAGTTCACCGGACAGCTCTCTACTAGCTAACTATGGCTACACCTTC. The chain recombines TRBV28 with TRBJ1-2; maybe TRBD1 (6 bases). Germline CDR1 MDHEN, CDR2 SYDVKM. V lost 4 bases and J 0 bases, leaving 21 bases between the germline ends. This CDR3 contains 18 residues.

The chain recombines TRBV7-3 with TRBJ2-1; no reliable D call. Germline CDR1 and CDR2: SGHTA and FQGTGA. Deletions cut 0 bases from V and 5 bases from J, with 8 bases between. This CDR3 region has 14 residues. The CDR3 nucleotides are TGTGCCAGCAGCTTAACACTCGGTGACAATGAGCAGTTCTTC. Protein sequence: CASSLTLGDNEQFF.

The chain has TRBV7-9 and TRBJ1-6; TRBD1 matches 7 bases. The V gene's germline CDR1 is SEHNR and CDR2 FQNEAQ (reference sequence). The CDR3 is 14 residues long. Trimming cost V 5 bases and J 10 bases; bases outside gene matches: 8. CDR3 nucleotide sequence: TGTGCCAGCAGCACTAGACAGGGAAGCTCACCCCTCCACTTT. Its protein is CASSTRQGSSPLHF. The full variable domain, with the rest looked up from reference TRBV7-9 and TRBJ1-6, is DTGVSQNPRHKITKRGQNVTFRCDPISEHNRLYWYRQTLGQGPEFLTYFQNEAQLEKSRLLSDRFSAERPKGSFSTLEIQRTEQGDSAMYLCASSTRQGSSPLHFGNGTRLTVT.

The rearrangement links TRBV6-5 to TRBJ1-1; a possible D gene is TRBD1 (5 bases). The germline CDR1 and CDR2 sequences are MNHEY and SVGAGI. This CDR3 spans 13 amino acids. Trimming removed 4 bases at V and 7 bases at J, with 13 bases between. CDR3: CASSFGAGNEAFF. The CDR3, as DNA: TGTGCCAGCAGTTTTGGGGCTGGGAATGAAGCTTTCTTT.

The count of this clone is one. The V and J genes are TRBV10-3 and TRBJ1-1, with D possibly matching TRBD1 (5 bases). Germline loops: CDR1 ENHRY, CDR2 SYGVKD. Deletions cut 6 bases from V and 11 bases from J, with 16 bases between. The CDR3 has 12 residues. For the CDR3, the DNA is TGTGCCATCAGCGGGAACGGGGGGGAGGCTTTCTTT. Its protein is CAISGNGGEAFF.

This sequence joins TRBV27 and TRBJ2-7; 9 nucleotides line up with TRBD2. The V segment lost 3 bases and the J segment 4 bases; nucleotides outside the gene matches: 1. This CDR3 has 13 amino acids. Germline V gene sequence: CDR1 MNHEY, CDR2 SMNVEV (reference sequence). The CDR3 reads CASSLREGYEQYF. The CDR3 DNA is TGTGCCAGCAGTTTGCGGGAGGGATACGAGCAGTACTTC.

The chain links TRBV13 to TRBJ1-2; D is possibly TRBD1 (5 bases). Between the trimmed V and J ends, which lost 1 base and 0 bases, there was a span of 18 bases. Germline CDR1 is PRHDT and CDR2 is FYEKMQ (reference sequence). The CDR3 has 18 residues. The CDR3 reads CASSLVSGADRPNYGYTF. The CDR3 DNA sequence: TGTGCCAGCAGCTTAGTAAGCGGGGCGGACCGACCTAACTATGGCTACACCTTC.

DNA of the CDR3: TGTGCCAGCTCACCACCGACAGGGAGTAGGAGGAACATGAACACTGAAGCTTTCTTT. Translating gives CASSPPTGSRRNMNTEAFF. The chain uses TRBV18 and TRBJ1-1, with 7 nucleotides matching TRBD1. V lost 0 bases to trimming and J lost 0 bases; unmatched junction nucleotides: 13. The germline gives CDR1 KGHSH, CDR2 LQKENI. The CDR3 extends over 19 amino acids.

J is TRBJ2-3 and V is TRBV5-6; 7 bases are a match to TRBD1. V shed 4 bases and J 7 bases; nucleotides not matched to a gene: 15. The CDR3 has 16 residues. Germline-derived CDR1 and CDR2 are SGHDT and YYEEEE. The CDR3 DNA sequence: TGTGCCAGCAGCACCGCCCGGGACAGAGCCGTAAATACGCAGTATTTT. Protein sequence: CASSTARDRAVNTQYF.

This chain links TRBV10-3 with TRBJ1-5; 7 positions agree with TRBD1. This CDR3 is 13 amino acids long. The germline gives CDR1 ENHRY, CDR2 SYGVKD. V gave up 11 bases and J gave up 6 bases; unmatched junction bases: 10. CDR3 region: CAAGSGGGQPQHF. The CDR3 bases are TGTGCCGCTGGATCAGGGGGTGGTCAGCCCCAGCATTTT.

This chain connects TRBV28 to TRBJ2-7, with no clear D. The V gene lost 1 base and the J gene lost 6 bases, with 10 bases spanning the gap. Germline lookup yields CDR1 MDHEN and CDR2 SYDVKM. The CDR3 runs 13 residues. The CDR3 protein is CASSLFARGEQYV. CDR3 DNA sequence: TGTGCCAGCAGTTTATTTGCGAGAGGCGAGCAGTACGTC.

The V gene is TRBV19, the J gene TRBJ2-7; D call uncertain. The CDR3 extends over 12 amino acids. Trimming left V 4 bases short and J 1 base short, with 5 bases between. Looked up from germline, CDR1 is LNHDA and CDR2 is SQIVND (reference sequence). The CDR3 protein is CASSSGSYEQYF. DNA of the CDR3: TGTGCCAGTAGTAGCGGATCCTACGAGCAGTACTTC.

The CDR3 reads CASSLAGTSGNEQYF. CDR3 nucleotide sequence: TGCGCCAGCAGCTTGGCCGGGACTAGTGGCAACGAGCAGTACTTC. The chain employs TRBV5-1 and TRBJ2-7, with 8 bases fitting TRBD2. Germline CDR1 is SGHRS and CDR2 is YFSETQ. There are 15 residues in the CDR3. V lost 0 bases to trimming and J lost 5 bases; unmatched junction nucleotides: 7.

The chain employs TRBV4-1 and TRBJ1-1; D is perhaps TRBD1 (6 bases). Germline CDR1 is MGHRA and CDR2 is YSYEKL. The V gene lost 1 base and the J gene lost 0 bases, with 21 bases spanning the gap. The CDR3 spans 19 residues. The CDR3 DNA reads TGCGCCAGCAGCCAAGGCCGGCAACAGGGATGGAGAATGAACACTGAAGCTTTCTTT. It yields the protein CASSQGRQQGWRMNTEAFF.

The chain couples TRBV4-3 to TRBJ1-2; 9 bases map to TRBD1. Germline CDR1 reads LGHNA; CDR2 reads YSLEER. V lost 0 bases, J lost 4 bases, and 6 bases stayed unmatched. The CDR3 totals 16 residues. CDR3 sequence (DNA): TGCGCCAGCAGCCAAGATCGGACAGGGGTTGTCTATGGCTACACCTTC. It yields the protein CASSQDRTGVVYGYTF.

The chain uses TRBV5-4 and TRBJ1-1; D perhaps matches TRBD1 (5 bases). Germline loops: CDR1 SGHNT, CDR2 YYREEE (reference sequence). V gave up 4 bases and J gave up 0 bases, with 13 bases separating them. The CDR3 loop spans 15 amino acids. CDR3 amino acids: CASSPKQEMNTEAFF. The CDR3 DNA is TGTGCCAGCAGCCCCAAACAGGAGATGAACACTGAAGCTTTCTTT.

V gene TRBV4-1 combines with J gene TRBJ1-2; a possible D gene is TRBD1 (6 bases). CDR3 size: 15 residues. Per germline, CDR1 MGHRA and CDR2 YSYEKL. V lost 4 bases and J lost 8, with 20 bases in between. CDR3 nucleotides: TGCGCCAGCAGCCCAGGAGGCGCAGGGGTCGGGGGCTACACCTTC. This translates into CASSPGGAGVGGYTF.

The chain is built from TRBV5-6 and TRBJ1-2; D is ambiguous. The CDR3 is 13 amino acids. CDR1 and CDR2 from the germline V gene are SGHDT and YYEEEE. V shed 2 bases and J shed 4 bases, with 9 bases lying between them. This CDR3 is CASSFRVTYGYTF. The CDR3 DNA reads as TGTGCCAGCAGCTTTCGGGTGACCTATGGCTACACCTTC. Full variable domain (missing parts from reference TRBV5-6 and TRBJ1-2): DAGVTQSPTHLIKTRGQQVTLRCSPKSGHDTVSWYQQALGQGPQFIFQYYEEEERQRGNFPDRFSGHQFPNYSSELNVNALLLGDSALYLCASSFRVTYGYTFGSGTRLTVV.

The chain combines TRBV2 with TRBJ2-3, with a weak D call TRBD2 (6 bases). The germline V gene encodes CDR1 SNHLY and CDR2 FYNNEI. The ends were cut back, 6 bases at V and 8 bases at J, with 24 bases in the middle. The CDR3 spans 16 residues. The CDR3 nucleotides read TGTGCCAGCAGCTACCGCGAGACGACTAGGTTGGGTACGCAGTATTTT. This translates into CASSYRETTRLGTQYF.